Presented here are 28 T cell receptor beta chains from one specimen sequenced in a study of cytomegalovirus exposure and HLA in healthy donors. TCRdb keeps only in-frame clones here, not all; method: immunoSEQ multiplex PCR. The table has fewer than 95,000 clones, 85% to 95% seen once. Material for sequencing was PBMCs. Source of these receptors: a woman between 18 and 29 years old in good health and CMV-seronegative.

The chain employs TRBV6-6 and TRBJ1-4, with TRBD1 identical over 7 bases. This CDR3 has 15 amino acids. CDR1 MNHNY and CDR2 SVGAGI come from the germline V gene (reference sequence). J gave up 2 bases and V 6 bases, and 6 bases lay outside the gene matches. CDR3 sequence: CASSRRQGTNEKLFF. CDR3 in DNA: TGTGCCAGCAGCCGTCGACAGGGCACTAATGAAAAACTGTTTTTT.

V and J are TRBV7-2 and TRBJ1-3; D uncertain. CDR1 is SGHTA and CDR2 is FQGNSA in the germline V gene. V lost 5 bases and J lost 0, with 11 bases in between. The CDR3 is 15 amino acids. CDR3 DNA: TGTGCCAGCAGCGCCTCGGGGAACTCTGGAAACACCATATATTTT. As protein: CASSASGNSGNTIYF. Complete variable domain (other parts from reference TRBV7-2 and TRBJ1-3): GAGVSQSPSNKVTEKGKDVELRCDPISGHTALYWYRQSLGQGLEFLIYFQGNSAPDKSGLPSDRFSAERTGGSVSTLTIQRTQQEDSAVYLCASSASGNSGNTIYFGEGSWLTVV.

The chain carries TRBV7-2 and TRBJ1-5; D is uncertain. Trimming removed 1 base from V and 0 bases from J, with 10 bases in between. This CDR3 contains 16 residues. Germline V gives CDR1 SGHTA, CDR2 FQGNSA. The CDR3 reads CASSLVAVYSNQPQHF. The CDR3, as DNA: TGTGCCAGCAGCTTAGTGGCTGTGTATAGCAATCAGCCCCAGCATTTT. The full variable domain, completed using reference TRBV7-2 and TRBJ1-5, is GAGVSQSPSNKVTEKGKDVELRCDPISGHTALYWYRQSLGQGLEFLIYFQGNSAPDKSGLPSDRFSAERTGGSVSTLTIQRTQQEDSAVYLCASSLVAVYSNQPQHFGDGTRLSIL.

This clone was recorded only once. This chain uses TRBV28 with TRBJ1-4; 7 positions agree with TRBD1. Germline values: CDR1 MDHEN, CDR2 SYDVKM. The CDR3 loop spans 14 amino acids. V was pared by 5 bases and J by 7 bases, with 7 bases of the junction left unmatched. For the CDR3, the DNA is TGTGCCAGCAGTGTGACAGGGAATGGTGAAAAACTGTTTTTT. As protein: CASSVTGNGEKLFF.

Only one count was recorded for this clone. This chain links TRBV28 with TRBJ2-7, with a possible D match to TRBD1 (5 bases). The germline gives CDR1 MDHEN, CDR2 SYDVKM. This CDR3 has 13 amino acids. V gave up 1 base and J gave up 3 bases, with 7 bases separating them. Here the CDR3 reads CASSLFRDYEQYF. In nucleotides, the CDR3 is TGTGCCAGCAGTTTATTCAGGGACTACGAGCAGTACTTC. The whole variable domain, remainder taken from reference TRBV28 and TRBJ2-7, is DVKVTQSSRYLVKRTGEKVFLECVQDMDHENMFWYRQDPGLGLRLIYFSYDVKMKEKGDIPEGYSVSREKKERFSLILESASTNQTSMYLCASSLFRDYEQYFGPGTRLTVT.

The chain joins TRBV11-3 to TRBJ2-3; tentative D call: TRBD2 (6 bases). V was pared by 1 base and J by 0 bases, with 14 bases between. CDR1 and CDR2 from the germline V gene are SGHNT and YENEEA. The CDR3 length is 17 residues. The CDR3 nucleotides are TGTGCCAGCAGCTTAGGACTGACTAGACAAAGCACAGATACGCAGTATTTT. Protein: CASSLGLTRQSTDTQYF. Looking up the rest from reference TRBV11-3 and TRBJ2-3 gives the full variable domain: EAGVVQSPRYKIIEKKQPVAFWCNPISGHNTLYWYLQNLGQGPELLIRYENEEAVDDSQLPKDRFSAERLKGVDSTLKIQPAELGDSAVYLCASSLGLTRQSTDTQYFGPGTRLTVL.

The rearrangement joins TRBV11-2 to TRBJ2-7; 8 bases agree with TRBD1. The junction had 6 bases not matched to a gene; V was cut back by 5 bases and J by 6 bases. This CDR3 contains 13 residues. CDR1 and CDR2 (germline): SGHAT, FQNNGV. CDR3 DNA: TGTGCCAGCAGCATAACAGGGGGTAGCGAGCAGTACTTC. This translates into CASSITGGSEQYF.

This clone was observed a single time. The chain uses TRBV28 and TRBJ2-5, with 12 bases matching TRBD2. V shed 6 bases and J 7 bases; nucleotides not matched to a gene: 6. CDR1 is MDHEN and CDR2 is SYDVKM in the germline V gene. The CDR3 runs 14 residues. CDR3 coding DNA: TGTGCCAGCAGGACTAGCGGGGGCCGGGGGACCCAGTACTTC. Amino acids: CASRTSGGRGTQYF.

This chain joins TRBV11-2 and TRBJ1-3; no clear D gene. Germline loops: CDR1 SGHAT, CDR2 FQNNGV. This CDR3 contains 15 residues. V was clipped by 3 bases and J by 4 bases, with 13 bases between them. The CDR3 DNA reads TGTGCCAGCAGCTTTATGGCAGGAGGGGGAAACACCATATATTTT. Residues: CASSFMAGGGNTIYF. The whole variable domain, remainder taken from reference TRBV11-2 and TRBJ1-3, is EAGVAQSPRYKIIEKRQSVAFWCNPISGHATLYWYQQILGQGPKLLIQFQNNGVVDDSQLPKDRFSAERLKGVDSTLKIQPAKLEDSAVYLCASSFMAGGGNTIYFGEGSWLTVV.

This clone was picked up a small number of times. This rearrangement joins TRBV7-3 to TRBJ2-1, with 10 bases that match TRBD2. V trimming: 1 base; J trimming: 3 bases; junction bases outside the gene matches: 6. Germline V gene data show CDR1 as SGHTA and CDR2 as FQGTGA. The CDR3 has 17 amino acids. This CDR3 reads CASSLNVAGGHYNEQFF. The CDR3, as DNA: TGTGCCAGCAGCTTAAATGTAGCGGGGGGCCACTACAATGAGCAGTTCTTC.

This chain joins TRBV18 and TRBJ1-5; D gene ambiguous. From germline, CDR1 is KGHSH and CDR2 LQKENI. V was clipped by 3 bases and J by 7 bases, with 16 bases between them. The CDR3 contains 15 residues. The CDR3 is CASSPSGSPVQPQHF. The CDR3 nucleotides read TGTGCCAGCTCACCGTCAGGATCCCCCGTACAGCCCCAGCATTTT.

J is TRBJ2-1 and V is TRBV10-2; 11 bases are shared with TRBD2. There are 15 residues in the CDR3. V shed 7 bases and J 7 bases; nucleotides not matched to a gene: 9. Looked up from germline, CDR1 is WSHSY and CDR2 is SAAADI. The CDR3 loop reads CASTLSGGAVNEQFF. As DNA, the CDR3 is TGCGCCAGCACTCTTAGCGGGGGGGCCGTTAATGAGCAGTTCTTC.

V and J are TRBV30 and TRBJ1-5; D is unclear. This CDR3 comprises 14 residues. Germline-derived CDR1 and CDR2 are GTSNPN and SVGIG (reference sequence). V was shortened by 3 bases and J by 7 bases, with 16 bases between the two germline ends. The CDR3 DNA reads TGTGCCTGGAGCCGCGTGCTTGGGCAACAGCCCCAGCATTTT. It codes for CAWSRVLGQQPQHF.

This clone has just a few counts. The chain is built from TRBV18 and TRBJ1-6; D not resolved. Per germline, CDR1 KGHSH and CDR2 LQKENI. With 2 bases removed from V and 5 bases from J, the gap between germline ends came to 7 bases. The CDR3 runs to 14 residues. CDR3 nucleotide sequence: TGTGCCAGCTCACCAGCCGGGAATAATTCACCCCTCCACTTT. Protein: CASSPAGNNSPLHF.

The V call is TRBV7-9, the J call TRBJ2-7, with 10 bases that match TRBD1. Germline CDR1 SEHNR, CDR2 FQNEAQ (reference sequence). The V and J ends lost 4 bases and 1 base, in that order; junction bases with no gene match: 7. This CDR3 region has 16 residues. The CDR3 DNA sequence: TGTGCCAGCAGCTCACAAGACAGGGGGCTTTCCTACGAGCAGTACTTC. This translates into CASSSQDRGLSYEQYF.

The rearrangement links TRBV28 to TRBJ1-5; D uncertain. This CDR3 contains 13 residues. Trimming cost V 2 bases and J 1 base, with 3 bases left between them. Germline CDR1 MDHEN, CDR2 SYDVKM. As DNA, the CDR3 is TGTGCCAGCAGTTTAGCGAGCAATCAGCCCCAGCATTTT. Translation gives CASSLASNQPQHF.

The CDR3 bases are TGTGCCAGCAGCGCCCGACAGCTTAGCTCTGGGGCCAACGTCCTGACTTTC. It yields the protein CASSARQLSSGANVLTF. V usage is TRBV9 and J usage is TRBJ2-6, with D perhaps matching TRBD1 (5 bases). The germline V gene has CDR1 SGDLS and CDR2 YYNGEE. Trimming shortened V by 3 bases and J by 0 bases, and 13 bases separated the two germline ends. The CDR3 has 17 residues.

The chain employs TRBV6-1 and TRBJ2-3; 10 nucleotides line up with TRBD2. Germline CDR1 and CDR2: MNHNS and SASEGT. The CDR3 covers 14 residues. The V gene end was trimmed by 8 bases and the J gene end by 4 bases; junction bases not matched to a gene: 6. Here the CDR3 DNA reads TGTGCCAGCCCAACTAGCGGGGTACCAGATACGCAGTATTTT. It specifies CASPTSGVPDTQYF.

The chain carries TRBV5-1 and TRBJ2-1; TRBD2 aligns across 11 bases. The CDR3 totals 17 residues. V lost 4 bases, J lost 3 bases, and 9 bases stayed unmatched. The V gene's germline CDR1 is SGHRS and CDR2 YFSETQ. Written as DNA, the CDR3 is TGCGCCAGCAGCATTACTAGCGGGGGAGCCAACTACAATGAGCAGTTCTTC. As protein: CASSITSGGANYNEQFF.

This chain joins TRBV2 and TRBJ1-3; D gene uncertain. This CDR3 spans 16 amino acids. CDR1 and CDR2 (germline): SNHLY, FYNNEI. The ends were cut back, 4 bases at V and 0 bases at J, with 13 bases in the middle. CDR3 DNA sequence: TGTGCCAGCAGTGGTTCTCCGACAACCTCTGGAAACACCATATATTTT. The encoded protein is CASSGSPTTSGNTIYF.

This clone was counted a single time. The CDR3 nucleotides read TGTGCCAGCTCACCAAGCGGTGCAGCCCTCCGGTACGAGCAGTACTTC. This gives the protein CASSPSGAALRYEQYF. V gene TRBV18 combines with J gene TRBJ2-7, with a tentative D call TRBD2 (5 bases). CDR1 KGHSH and CDR2 LQKENI come from the germline V gene. The CDR3 length is 16 residues. With 2 bases removed from V and 4 bases from J, the gap between germline ends came to 18 bases.

J is TRBJ1-4 and V is TRBV18, with D tentatively TRBD1 (6 bases). Germline assignment: CDR1 KGHSH and CDR2 LQKENI. This CDR3 comprises 13 residues. V was trimmed by 8 bases and J by 5 bases, leaving 12 bases between them. The CDR3: CASHRGKNEKLFF. DNA of the CDR3: TGTGCCAGCCATAGGGGGAAAAATGAAAAACTGTTTTTT.

The chain joins TRBV28 to TRBJ2-7; D is tentatively TRBD1 or TRBD2 (6 bases each). The CDR3 consists of 14 residues. Germline loops: CDR1 MDHEN, CDR2 SYDVKM. Between the trimmed V and J ends, which lost 6 bases and 0 bases, there was a span of 12 bases. The CDR3: CASSLGGNSYEQYF. CDR3 nucleotides: TGTGCCAGCAGCTTAGGGGGGAACTCCTACGAGCAGTACTTC.

The chain recombines TRBV27 with TRBJ1-6; D not resolved. The length of the CDR3 is 16 residues. The V end was cut by 3 bases, the J end by 0 bases, with 9 bases between. CDR1 is MNHEY and CDR2 is SMNVEV in the germline V gene (reference sequence). This CDR3 is CASSFRESSYNSPLHF. In DNA, the CDR3 is TGTGCCAGCAGTTTCCGGGAGAGCTCCTATAATTCACCCCTCCACTTT.

In its sample, this clone was seen once. CDR3 DNA sequence: TGTGCCAGCAGAATGCGGGGGGTTTCCTACAATGAGCAGTTCTTC. This encodes CASRMRGVSYNEQFF. The V call is TRBV27, the J call TRBJ2-1, with 8 bases fitting TRBD2. V lost 6 bases, J lost 1 base, and 5 bases stayed unmatched. Germline V lookup: CDR1 MNHEY, CDR2 SMNVEV (reference sequence). The CDR3 sequence is 15 residues long.

J is TRBJ1-1 and V is TRBV7-2, with D tentatively TRBD1 (5 bases). V was trimmed by 5 bases and J by 11 bases, leaving 18 bases between them. This CDR3 has 13 amino acids. CDR1 SGHTA and CDR2 FQGNSA come from the germline V gene. For the CDR3, the DNA is TGTGCCAGCAGCACCCGGACACCCGAGAGGGCTTTCTTT. Translated: CASSTRTPERAFF. The entire variable domain, with the rest obtained from reference TRBV7-2 and TRBJ1-1, is as follows: GAGVSQSPSNKVTEKGKDVELRCDPISGHTALYWYRQSLGQGLEFLIYFQGNSAPDKSGLPSDRFSAERTGGSVSTLTIQRTQQEDSAVYLCASSTRTPERAFFGQGTRLTVV.

CDR3 bases: TGTGCCAGCAGCTTGCGGCGGTCCACAGATACGCAGTATTTT. Residues: CASSLRRSTDTQYF. The chain couples TRBV7-2 to TRBJ2-3; D is ambiguous. V gave up 3 bases and J gave up 2 bases, with 9 bases separating them. The length of the CDR3 is 14 residues. The germline V gene encodes CDR1 SGHTA and CDR2 FQGNSA.

The CDR3 DNA sequence: TGTGCCAGCAGCGGCACCGGGACAGCAACCAATCAGCCCCAGCATTTT. Its protein product is CASSGTGTATNQPQHF. The gene calls are TRBV28 and TRBJ1-5, with TRBD1 matching over 7 bases. The germline V gene encodes CDR1 MDHEN and CDR2 SYDVKM. V was pared by 6 bases and J by 3 bases, with 11 bases of the junction left unmatched. This CDR3 spans 16 amino acids. Full variable domain (remainder filled in from reference TRBV28 and TRBJ1-5): DVKVTQSSRYLVKRTGEKVFLECVQDMDHENMFWYRQDPGLGLRLIYFSYDVKMKEKGDIPEGYSVSREKKERFSLILESASTNQTSMYLCASSGTGTATNQPQHFGDGTRLSIL.